This T cell receptor (beta chain) was obtained from a study of blood T cell repertoires in COVID-19. Turning to the study itself: Sites in the United States, Italy and Spain provided acute and convalescent COVID-19 samples.

Methods used by the authors: From reference gene primer amplification, estimates of nucleated cell counts were derived. The protocol was immunoSEQ multiplex PCR, while the TCRdb copy is restricted to in-frame clones and leaves out a portion. That table is the source of V, J and clone size, and D and trimming were worked out from the DNA. The profile shows 150,000 or so clones, roughly 90% of them singletons. Participants came from roughly 25 US areas, aged about 18 to 100 years. The CDR3 runs to 17 residues. Germline-derived CDR1 and CDR2 are SGHDN and FVKESK. With V trimmed by 1 base and J by 2 bases, 7 bases remained unmatched.

The J gene is TRBJ2-5, the V gene TRBV14; TRBD1 matches 10 bases. The source material was PBMCs or T cells enriched from blood (not recorded which). The source is a woman aged 30 to 39 with acute COVID-19. The chain's CDR3 is CASSQVRTGGVQETQYF. CDR3 nucleotide sequence: TGTGCCAGCAGCCAAGTCAGGACAGGGGGAGTACAAGAGACCCAGTACTTC. Full variable domain (missing parts from reference TRBV14 and TRBJ2-5): EAGVTQFPSHSVIEKGQTVTLRCDPISGHDNLYWYRRVMGKEIKFLLHFVKESKQDESGMPNNRFLAERTGGTYSTLKVQPAELEDSGVYFCASSQVRTGGVQETQYFGPGTRLLVL.